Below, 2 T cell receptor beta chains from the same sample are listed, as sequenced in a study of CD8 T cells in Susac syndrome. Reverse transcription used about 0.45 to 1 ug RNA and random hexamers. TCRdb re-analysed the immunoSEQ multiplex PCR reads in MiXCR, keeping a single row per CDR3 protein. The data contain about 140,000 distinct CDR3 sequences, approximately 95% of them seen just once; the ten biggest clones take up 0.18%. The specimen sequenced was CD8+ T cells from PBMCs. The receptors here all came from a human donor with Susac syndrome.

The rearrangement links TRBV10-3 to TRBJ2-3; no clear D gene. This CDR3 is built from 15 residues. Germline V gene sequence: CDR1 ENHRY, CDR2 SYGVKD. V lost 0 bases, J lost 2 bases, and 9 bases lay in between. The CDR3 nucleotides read TGTGCCATCAGTGAGTCAACACAGTACACAGATACGCAGTATTTT. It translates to CAISESTQYTDTQYF.

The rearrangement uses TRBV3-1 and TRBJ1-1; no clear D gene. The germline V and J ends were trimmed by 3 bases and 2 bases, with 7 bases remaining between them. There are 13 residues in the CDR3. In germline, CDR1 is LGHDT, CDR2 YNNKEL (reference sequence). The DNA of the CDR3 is TGTGCCAGCAGCCACGAGGGAAACACTGAAGCTTTCTTT. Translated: CASSHEGNTEAFF.